A few counts support the clone carrying this T cell receptor (beta chain). Its antigen is not known. These data originate in a study of CD8 T cell repertoires and HIV-1 epitope variants. About the research overall: Controls were a CMV, EBV and flu pool, Ebola AY9, and no peptide. Tested: three Gag epitope families, Nef HW9 and YT9. Enriched T cells were co-cultured with equal autologous T cell-negative cells. The baseline condition was 1M T cells left uncultured.

Repertoires were generated with immunoSEQ multiplex PCR, while TCRdb's copy carries only in-frame clones and drops some. The sample consists of 2,500 to 3,000 clones, 72% of them appearing once. This CDR3 has 13 amino acids. The V gene's germline CDR1 is SGDLS and CDR2 YYNGEE. With 1 base clipped from V and 9 bases from J, the junction kept 6 bases outside the gene matches. The sequenced material came from cultured CD8+ T cells derived from PBMCs. J is TRBJ2-7 and V is TRBV9, with 8 bases lining up with TRBD2. This clonotype was obtained from a male donor with HIV. The CDR3: CASSVSGGEVQYF. The CDR3 DNA sequence: TGTGCCAGCAGCGTATCGGGAGGGGAGGTGCAGTACTTC.